The clone carrying this T cell receptor (beta chain) was observed a handful of times. Its matching antigen is unknown. These data come from a study of CD8 T cells in ankylosing spondylitis. Germline trimming cut 1 base from V and 4 bases from J; bases unmatched to any gene: 6. The CDR3 runs to 15 residues. In germline, CDR1 is MNHNS, CDR2 SASEGT. Study outcomes and limitations: Characteristic, it appeared, of ankylosing spondylitis blood was a TCR beta motif of eight highly homologous variants.

TCRdb fed the 5' RACE reads into MiXCR, producing one record per CDR3 protein. The sample lists around 770,000 distinct CDR3 sequences, 15% to 20% occurring once. The chain links TRBV6-1 to TRBJ1-2; 7 nucleotides match TRBD1. The sequencing input was blood, either unsorted or a sorted T cell fraction (not recorded which). The clonotype originates from a male donor with ankylosing spondylitis. CDR3 DNA sequence: TGTGCCAGCAGTGAAGACAGGGGTTTTCGCTATGGCTACACCTTC. This sequence encodes CASSEDRGFRYGYTF.